This T cell receptor beta chain was recovered during a study of blood T cells in healthy people across ages (dated by TCRdb to about 2015). In the study overall: In model experiments, template switching captured about one uniquely barcoded TCR beta cDNA molecule for every two T cells. For two donors (one aged 18 to 30 and one aged 80 or older), the study analyzed two additional independent replicas of 1 million unique cDNA reads from the same blood draw. Using deep sequencing normalized with unique cDNA molecular identifiers, the study measured how TCR beta repertoire diversity changes with age. To avoid experimental bias, donors of different ages were distributed randomly across sequencing lanes. Four age groups were formed from the donors: young (average about 17 years), middle-aged (approximately 39), aged (around 68) and long-lived (approximately 80). Overall results and qualifications from the work: As age increased, observed TCR beta diversity per million T cells dropped in a roughly linear way, and a significant reduction was already evident by age 40. Estimates of total diversity from one million sequenced T cells were regarded as lower bounds and underestimates. Compared with the aged group, the long-lived group had more naive CD4+ T cells, fewer expanded clones and increased TCR diversity, suggesting age selection. The percentage of naive T cells measured by flow cytometry correlated strongly with observed TCR beta diversity. Donor CMV infection status was unknown, potentially confounding age-related changes in expanded clonotypes. Bulk unsorted PBMC profiling prevented conclusive comparison of naive and antigen-experienced compartments.

Trimming takes 3 bases from V and 3 bases from J, and the germline ends sit 10 bases apart. In the germline V gene, CDR1 corresponds to SGHTA and CDR2 to FQGNSA. The CDR3, cysteine through phenylalanine, is 14 amino acids long. The DNA shown is the 42-base CDR3, in frame from base 1. The approximately 40 donors, aged roughly 6 to 100 years, were systemically healthy Caucasian individuals from Russia. Each donor gave ten milliliters of peripheral blood, collected into EDTA-treated Vacutainer tubes. PBMCs were isolated by Ficoll-Paque density-gradient centrifugation, with at least 7 million obtained per sample. Total RNA was extracted from PBMCs with Trizol reagent, with at least 6 micrograms obtained per sample. Naive CD45RAhigh/CD27high T cell percentages were measured by flow cytometry on a PBMC aliquot from every donor. Libraries were constructed by 5' RACE. The data were produced on an Illumina HiSeq 2500. A second roughly 6 to 12 cycle PCR used a sample-barcoded 5' primer and a J-beta primer mix. A unique molecular identifier was introduced onto each TCR beta cDNA molecule by a template-switch 5' adaptor carrying 12 random nucleotides. Each sample yielded at least 2.5 million CDR3-containing paired-end reads. All of the RNA was converted into first-strand cDNA using the Mint cDNA synthesis kit, with a TRBC-specific oligonucleotide serving as the primer. All cDNA was treated with uracil-DNA glycosylase and then went through a first 18-cycle PCR with the universal primers M1SS and BC2_uni_R. As for how the authors treated the data: For normalization, 1 million high-quality reads were randomly selected from each sample, with every read carrying a distinct molecular identifier. Reads sharing molecular identifiers were discarded rather than binned into consensus sequences. CDR3 identification, clonotype clustering and error correction used MiTCR with a Q25 quality threshold and the strictest error-elimination algorithm. A nonparametric unseen species model using Euler transformation provided a lower-bound estimate of total TCR beta diversity. TCRdb cleaned the public reads at Q25 with fastp, built clones with MiXCR and kept in-frame beta chains. CDR3 protein sequences are deduplicated, and each keeps its most common genes and DNA. V and J calls and clone size were set by TCRdb, not the authors. The sample contains 850,000 to 1,100,000 distinct CDR3 sequences, more than 30% of them found a single time. The ten largest clones capture under 15% of the sample.

This clonotype appeared a few times. This receptor's antigen is unknown. Qualities for individual bases were not recorded, and no much larger clone is one base off. The sequence links TRBV7-2 to TRBJ2-3; no D gene is confidently identified. The TCR originated in a man younger than 35 in good health. The sample taken for sequencing was blood. The bases are TGTGCCAGCAGCTTCGTAATGGGGACAGATACGCAGTATTTT. Protein translation: CASSFVMGTDTQYF.